This passage covers 3 T cell receptor beta chains from one sample sequenced in a study of spatial heterogeneity in lung cancer. MiXCR, applied by TCRdb to the 5' RACE reads, yields one record per CDR3 protein. The sample holds 2,500 to 3,000 distinct CDR3 sequences, under 55% seen once. General observations from the study: How many expanded intratumoral alpha and beta TCRs were present tracked the tumor mutation count, which was a count of nonsynonymous mutations.

The time point here: sample taken at primary tumor resection. No antigen has been assigned to these receptors. The source material was lung tumor tissue, sampled at surgery. The receptors shown here come from a male donor with early-stage non-small cell lung cancer.

As for this clonotype: This beta chain lies outside the target of a library built for alpha chains; its clone size means little. This chain uses TRBV28 with TRBJ2-7; no firm D call. The CDR3 length is 13 residues. Trimming took off 3 bases at V and 5 bases at J, with 11 bases between the two ends. The germline V gene has CDR1 MDHEN and CDR2 SYDVKM. The CDR3 protein is CASSLARQNEQYF. The CDR3 DNA reads TGTGCCAGCAGTTTGGCTAGGCAAAACGAGCAGTACTTC.

By its share, this clonotype is medium-sized (0.01 to 0.1%). Found in a library prepared for alpha chains, this beta chain is an off-target read, and its abundance has little meaning. CDR3 nucleotides: TGCGCCAGCAGCTTGGGAGGGGGATCAGCTTTCTTT. It specifies CASSLGGGSAFF. The chain links TRBV5-1 to TRBJ1-1, with D possibly matching TRBD1 (6 bases). The ends were cut back, 0 bases at V and 10 bases at J, with 10 bases in the middle. This CDR3 is 12 amino acids long. The germline gives CDR1 SGHRS, CDR2 YFSETQ.

As for this clonotype: In a library made to pick up alpha chains, this beta chain is a stray read with a size that means little. The chain has TRBV5-1 and TRBJ2-1; D unclear. The CDR3 extends over 14 amino acids. The germline V gene has CDR1 SGHRS and CDR2 YFSETQ. Trimming removed 1 base at V and 5 bases at J, with 10 bases between. The CDR3 protein is CASSLRAKHNEQFF. As DNA, the CDR3 is TGCGCCAGCAGCTTGAGGGCGAAGCACAATGAGCAGTTCTTC.